These 2 T cell receptor beta chains came from one sample sequenced in a study of sequential checkpoint blockade in melanoma. Treatment meaning: randomized to nivolumab then ipilimumab (arm A) or the reverse (arm B). Clones were sequenced by immunoSEQ multiplex PCR, and TCRdb holds only the in-frame ones, with some missing. Counted here are under 50,000 clones, roughly 90% occurring once; the ten biggest clones make up around 12%. Source: CD8+ T cells sorted from blood (inferred from file names), taken from a patient given nivolumab and ipilimumab in sequence. The receptors here all came from a human donor with melanoma.

The chain has TRBV6-4 and TRBJ2-7; 7 bases are a match to TRBD2. The CDR3 runs 14 residues. V was pared by 7 bases and J by 0 bases, with 6 bases of the junction left unmatched. CDR1 MRHNA and CDR2 SNTAGT come from the germline V gene. The CDR3 sequence: CASTLSGYSYEQYF. CDR3 nucleotides: TGTGCCAGCACCCTTAGCGGGTACTCCTACGAGCAGTACTTC.

V gene TRBV9 combines with J gene TRBJ2-7; 8 bases line up with TRBD2. V lost 4 bases, J lost 2 bases, and 5 bases stayed unmatched. There are 14 residues in the CDR3. The germline CDR1 and CDR2 sequences are SGDLS and YYNGEE. DNA of the CDR3: TGTGCCAGCAGCCCTATTAGCGGGACCTACGAGCAGTACTTC. Its protein is CASSPISGTYEQYF. Full variable domain (missing parts from reference TRBV9 and TRBJ2-7): DSGVTQTPKHLITATGQRVTLRCSPRSGDLSVYWYQQSLDQGLQFLIQYYNGEERAKGNILERFSAQQFPDLHSELNLSSLELGDSALYFCASSPISGTYEQYFGPGTRLTVT.